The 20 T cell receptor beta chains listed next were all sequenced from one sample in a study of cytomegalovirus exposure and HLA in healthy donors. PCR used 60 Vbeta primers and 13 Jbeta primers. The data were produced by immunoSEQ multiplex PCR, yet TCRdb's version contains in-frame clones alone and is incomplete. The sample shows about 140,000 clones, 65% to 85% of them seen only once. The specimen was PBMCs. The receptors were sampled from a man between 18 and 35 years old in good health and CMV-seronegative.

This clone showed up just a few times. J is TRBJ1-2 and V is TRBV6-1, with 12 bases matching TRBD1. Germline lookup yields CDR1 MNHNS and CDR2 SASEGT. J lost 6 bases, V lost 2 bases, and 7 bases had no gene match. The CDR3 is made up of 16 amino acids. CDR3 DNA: TGTGCCAGCAGTGAACTCGGGACAGGGGGCGTGGATGGCTACACCTTC. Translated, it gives CASSELGTGGVDGYTF.

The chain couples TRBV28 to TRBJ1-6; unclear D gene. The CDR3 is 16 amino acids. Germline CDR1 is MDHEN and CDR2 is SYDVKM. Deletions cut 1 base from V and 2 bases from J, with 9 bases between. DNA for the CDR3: TGTGCCAGCAGTTTATTCCGGGGAACCTATAATTCACCCCTCCACTTT. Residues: CASSLFRGTYNSPLHF. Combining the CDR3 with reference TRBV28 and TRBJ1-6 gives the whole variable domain DVKVTQSSRYLVKRTGEKVFLECVQDMDHENMFWYRQDPGLGLRLIYFSYDVKMKEKGDIPEGYSVSREKKERFSLILESASTNQTSMYLCASSLFRGTYNSPLHFGNGTRLTVT.

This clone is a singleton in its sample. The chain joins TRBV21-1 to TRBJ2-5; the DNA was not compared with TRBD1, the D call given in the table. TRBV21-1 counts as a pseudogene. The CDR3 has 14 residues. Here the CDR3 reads CASSRRDREETQYF. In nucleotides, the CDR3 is TGTGCCAGCAGCCGCCGGGACAGGGAAGAGACCCAGTACTTC.

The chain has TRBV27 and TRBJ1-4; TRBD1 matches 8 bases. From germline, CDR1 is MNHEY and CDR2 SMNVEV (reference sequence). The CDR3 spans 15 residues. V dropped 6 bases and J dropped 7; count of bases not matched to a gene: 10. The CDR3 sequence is CASSQRTGRGEKLFF. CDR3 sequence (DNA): TGTGCCAGCAGCCAGAGGACAGGGCGTGGTGAAAAACTGTTTTTT.

CDR3 residues: CASSLTGDEREQYF. DNA of the CDR3: TGTGCCAGCAGCTTAACGGGGGACGAACGGGAGCAGTACTTC. This sequence joins TRBV5-4 and TRBJ2-7, with D possibly matching TRBD2 (6 bases). The ends were cut back, 2 bases at V and 7 bases at J, with 16 bases in the middle. The CDR3 is made up of 14 amino acids. Germline V lookup: CDR1 SGHNT, CDR2 YYREEE (reference sequence).

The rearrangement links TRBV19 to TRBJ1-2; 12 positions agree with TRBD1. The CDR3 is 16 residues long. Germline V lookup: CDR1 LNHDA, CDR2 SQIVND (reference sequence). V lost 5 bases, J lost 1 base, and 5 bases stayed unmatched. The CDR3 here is CASSPGTGGLNYGYTF. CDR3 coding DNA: TGTGCCAGTAGTCCTGGGACAGGGGGCCTTAACTATGGCTACACCTTC.

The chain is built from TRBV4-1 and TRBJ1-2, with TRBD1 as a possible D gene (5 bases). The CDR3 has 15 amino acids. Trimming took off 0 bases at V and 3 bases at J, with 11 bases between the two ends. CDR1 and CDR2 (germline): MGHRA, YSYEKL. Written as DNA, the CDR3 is TGCGCCAGCAGCCAAGATCTCAGGGAATACTATGGCTACACCTTC. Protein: CASSQDLREYYGYTF.

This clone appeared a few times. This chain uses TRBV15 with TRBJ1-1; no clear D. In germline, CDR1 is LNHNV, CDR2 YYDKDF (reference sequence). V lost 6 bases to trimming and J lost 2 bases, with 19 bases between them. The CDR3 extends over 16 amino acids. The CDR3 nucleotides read TGTGCCACCAGGGTGAAGTCGTGGGCAGGCAACACTGAAGCTTTCTTT. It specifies CATRVKSWAGNTEAFF.

CDR3 amino acids: CASFDRAGNTIYF. The CDR3 region has the DNA TGTGCCAGTTTCGACAGGGCCGGAAACACCATATATTTT. V usage is TRBV19 and J usage is TRBJ1-3, with 7 bases lining up with TRBD1. Trimming cost V 8 bases and J 4 bases; bases outside gene matches: 5. Germline CDR1 is LNHDA and CDR2 is SQIVND (reference sequence). This CDR3 has 13 residues.

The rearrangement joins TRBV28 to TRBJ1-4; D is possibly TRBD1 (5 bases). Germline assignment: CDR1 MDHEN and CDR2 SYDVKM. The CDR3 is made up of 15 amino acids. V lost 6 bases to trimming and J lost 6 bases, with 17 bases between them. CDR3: CASSPGGGWDEKLFF. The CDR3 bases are TGTGCCAGCAGCCCCGGGGGGGGGTGGGATGAAAAACTGTTTTTT.

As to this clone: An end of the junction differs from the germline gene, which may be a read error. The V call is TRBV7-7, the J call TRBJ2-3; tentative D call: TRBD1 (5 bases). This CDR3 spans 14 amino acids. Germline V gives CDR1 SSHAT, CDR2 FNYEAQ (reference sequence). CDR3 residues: CASSLSGFTDTQYF. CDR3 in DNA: TGTGCTAGCAGCTTATCAGGGTTCACAGATACGCAGTATTTT. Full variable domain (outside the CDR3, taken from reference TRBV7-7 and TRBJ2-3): GAGVSQSPRYKVTKRGQDVTLRCDPISSHATLYWYQQALGQGPEFLTYFNYEAQPDKSGLPSDRFSAERPEGSISTLTIQRTEQRDSAMYRCASSLSGFTDTQYFGPGTRLTVL.

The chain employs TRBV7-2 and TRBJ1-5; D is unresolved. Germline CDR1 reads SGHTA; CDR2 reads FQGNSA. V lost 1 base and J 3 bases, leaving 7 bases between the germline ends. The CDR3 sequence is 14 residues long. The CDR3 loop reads CASSLGQANQPQHF. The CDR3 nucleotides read TGTGCCAGCAGCTTAGGGCAGGCCAATCAGCCCCAGCATTTT.

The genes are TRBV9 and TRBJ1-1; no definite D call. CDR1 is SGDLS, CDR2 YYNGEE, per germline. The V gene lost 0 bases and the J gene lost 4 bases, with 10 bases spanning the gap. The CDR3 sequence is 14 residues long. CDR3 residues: CASSVDRVGTEAFF. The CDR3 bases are TGTGCCAGCAGCGTAGATCGGGTTGGCACTGAAGCTTTCTTT.

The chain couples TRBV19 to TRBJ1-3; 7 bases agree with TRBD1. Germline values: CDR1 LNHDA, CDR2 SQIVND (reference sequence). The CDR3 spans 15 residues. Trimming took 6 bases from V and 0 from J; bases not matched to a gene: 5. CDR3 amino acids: CASSTGTVSGNTIYF. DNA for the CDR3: TGTGCCAGTAGCACCGGGACAGTCTCTGGAAACACCATATATTTT.

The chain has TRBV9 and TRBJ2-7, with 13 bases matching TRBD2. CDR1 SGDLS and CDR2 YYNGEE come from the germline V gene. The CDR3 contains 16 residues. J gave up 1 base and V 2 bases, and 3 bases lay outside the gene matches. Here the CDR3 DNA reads TGTGCCAGCAGCGTCGGACTAGCGGGGGCATCCTACGAGCAGTACTTC. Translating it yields CASSVGLAGASYEQYF.

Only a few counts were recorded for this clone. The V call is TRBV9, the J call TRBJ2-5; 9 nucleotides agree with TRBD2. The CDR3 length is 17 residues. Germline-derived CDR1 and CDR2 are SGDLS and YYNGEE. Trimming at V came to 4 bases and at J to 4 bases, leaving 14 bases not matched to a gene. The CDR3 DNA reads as TGTGCCAGCAGCTCCAGTAGTAGCGGGGGCTGGGGAGAGACCCAGTACTTC. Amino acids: CASSSSSSGGWGETQYF. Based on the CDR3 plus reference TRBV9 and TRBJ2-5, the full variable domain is DSGVTQTPKHLITATGQRVTLRCSPRSGDLSVYWYQQSLDQGLQFLIQYYNGEERAKGNILERFSAQQFPDLHSELNLSSLELGDSALYFCASSSSSSGGWGETQYFGPGTRLLVL.

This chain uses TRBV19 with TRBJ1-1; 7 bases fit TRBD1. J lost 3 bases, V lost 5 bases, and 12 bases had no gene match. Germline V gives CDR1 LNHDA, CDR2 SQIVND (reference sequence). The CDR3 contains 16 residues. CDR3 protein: CASSDNRGPTDTEAFF. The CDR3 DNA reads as TGTGCCAGTAGTGATAACAGGGGACCCACCGACACTGAAGCTTTCTTT.

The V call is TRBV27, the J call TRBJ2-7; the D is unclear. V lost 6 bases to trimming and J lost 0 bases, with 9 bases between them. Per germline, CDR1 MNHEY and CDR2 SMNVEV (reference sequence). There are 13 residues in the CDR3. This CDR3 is CASSPSVSYEQYF. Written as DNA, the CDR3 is TGTGCCAGCAGCCCCAGCGTCTCCTACGAGCAGTACTTC.

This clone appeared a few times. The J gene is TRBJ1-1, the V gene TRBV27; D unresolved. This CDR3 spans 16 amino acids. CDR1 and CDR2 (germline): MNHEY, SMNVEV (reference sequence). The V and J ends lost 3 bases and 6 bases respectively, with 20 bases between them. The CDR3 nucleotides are TGTGCCAGCAGTTTTCTTTTTTCCACCCCGAGGGCTGAAGCTTTCTTT. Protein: CASSFLFSTPRAEAFF.

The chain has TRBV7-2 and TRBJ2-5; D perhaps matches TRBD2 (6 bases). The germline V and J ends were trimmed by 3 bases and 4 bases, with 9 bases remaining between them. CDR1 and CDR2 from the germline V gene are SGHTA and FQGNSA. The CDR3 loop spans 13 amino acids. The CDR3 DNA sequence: TGTGCCAGCAGCTTGGACTATGGAGAGACCCAGTACTTC. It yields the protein CASSLDYGETQYF. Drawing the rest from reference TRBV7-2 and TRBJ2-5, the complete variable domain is GAGVSQSPSNKVTEKGKDVELRCDPISGHTALYWYRQSLGQGLEFLIYFQGNSAPDKSGLPSDRFSAERTGGSVSTLTIQRTQQEDSAVYLCASSLDYGETQYFGPGTRLLVL.